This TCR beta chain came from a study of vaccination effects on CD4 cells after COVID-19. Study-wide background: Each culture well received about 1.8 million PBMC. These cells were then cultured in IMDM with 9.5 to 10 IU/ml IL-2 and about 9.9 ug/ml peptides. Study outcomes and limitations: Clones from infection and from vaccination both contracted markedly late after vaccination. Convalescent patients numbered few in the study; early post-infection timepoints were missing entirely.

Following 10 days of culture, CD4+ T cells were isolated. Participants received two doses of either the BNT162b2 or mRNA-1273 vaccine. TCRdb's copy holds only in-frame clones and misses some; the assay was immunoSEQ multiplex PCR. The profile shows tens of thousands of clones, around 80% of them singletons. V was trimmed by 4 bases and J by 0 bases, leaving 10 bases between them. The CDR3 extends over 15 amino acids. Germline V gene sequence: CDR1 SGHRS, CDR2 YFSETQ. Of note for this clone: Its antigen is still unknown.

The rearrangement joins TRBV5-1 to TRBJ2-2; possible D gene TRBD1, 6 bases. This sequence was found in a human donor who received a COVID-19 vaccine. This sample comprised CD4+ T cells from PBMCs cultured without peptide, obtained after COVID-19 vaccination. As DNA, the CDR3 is TGCGCCAGCAGCCCGGACAGTTCGAACACCGGGGAGCTGTTTTTT. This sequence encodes CASSPDSSNTGELFF.